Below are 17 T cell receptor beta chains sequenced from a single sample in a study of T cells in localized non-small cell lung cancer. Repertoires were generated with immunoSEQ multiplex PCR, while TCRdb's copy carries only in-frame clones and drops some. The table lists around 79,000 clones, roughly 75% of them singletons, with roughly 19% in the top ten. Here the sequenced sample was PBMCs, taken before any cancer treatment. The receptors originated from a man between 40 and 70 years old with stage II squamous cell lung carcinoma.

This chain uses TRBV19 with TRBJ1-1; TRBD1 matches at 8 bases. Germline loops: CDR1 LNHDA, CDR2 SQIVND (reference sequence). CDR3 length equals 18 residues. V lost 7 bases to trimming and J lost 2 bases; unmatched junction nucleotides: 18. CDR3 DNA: TGTGCCAGTACCAACTCAGGGGGGACAGGAGGGAGAAACACTGAAGCTTTCTTT. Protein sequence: CASTNSGGTGGRNTEAFF.

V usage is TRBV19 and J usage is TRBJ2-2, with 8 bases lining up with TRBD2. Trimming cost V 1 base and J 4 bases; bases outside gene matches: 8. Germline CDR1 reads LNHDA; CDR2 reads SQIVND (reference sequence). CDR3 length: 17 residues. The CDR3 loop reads CASSIANGRAVTGELFF. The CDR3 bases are TGTGCCAGTAGTATAGCTAACGGGAGGGCCGTCACCGGGGAGCTGTTTTTT.

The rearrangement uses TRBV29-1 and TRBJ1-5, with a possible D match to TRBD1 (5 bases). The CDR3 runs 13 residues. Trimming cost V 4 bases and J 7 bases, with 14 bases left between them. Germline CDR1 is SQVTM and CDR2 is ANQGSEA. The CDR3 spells CSVAGGVGQPQHF. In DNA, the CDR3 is TGCAGCGTTGCGGGAGGGGTAGGGCAGCCCCAGCATTTT.

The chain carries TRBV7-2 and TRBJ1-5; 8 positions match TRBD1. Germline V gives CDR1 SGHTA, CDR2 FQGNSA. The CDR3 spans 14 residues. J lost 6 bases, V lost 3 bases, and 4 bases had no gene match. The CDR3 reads CASSFDRGRQPQHF. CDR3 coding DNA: TGTGCCAGCAGCTTTGACAGGGGACGTCAGCCCCAGCATTTT. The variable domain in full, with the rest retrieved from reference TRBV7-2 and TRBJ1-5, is GAGVSQSPSNKVTEKGKDVELRCDPISGHTALYWYRQSLGQGLEFLIYFQGNSAPDKSGLPSDRFSAERTGGSVSTLTIQRTQQEDSAVYLCASSFDRGRQPQHFGDGTRLSIL.

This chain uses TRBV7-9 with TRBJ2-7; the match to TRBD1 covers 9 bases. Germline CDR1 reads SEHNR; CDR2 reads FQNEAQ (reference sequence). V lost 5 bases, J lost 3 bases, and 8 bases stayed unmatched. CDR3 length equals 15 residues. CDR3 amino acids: CASSLSRDRDYEQYF. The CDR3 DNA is TGTGCCAGCAGCCTAAGCCGGGACAGGGACTACGAGCAGTACTTC.

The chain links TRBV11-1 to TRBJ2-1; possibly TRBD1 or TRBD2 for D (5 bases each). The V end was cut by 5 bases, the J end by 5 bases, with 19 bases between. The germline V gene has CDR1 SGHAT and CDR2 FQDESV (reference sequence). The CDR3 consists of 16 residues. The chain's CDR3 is CASSPTRAGRDNEQFF. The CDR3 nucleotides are TGTGCCAGCAGCCCGACGCGGGCAGGGAGAGACAATGAGCAGTTCTTC.

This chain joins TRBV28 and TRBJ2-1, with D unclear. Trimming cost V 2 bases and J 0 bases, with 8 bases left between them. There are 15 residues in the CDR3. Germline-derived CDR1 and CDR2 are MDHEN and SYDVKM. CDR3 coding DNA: TGTGCCAGCAGTTTAGTGCTTAGCTCCTACAATGAGCAGTTCTTC. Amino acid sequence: CASSLVLSSYNEQFF. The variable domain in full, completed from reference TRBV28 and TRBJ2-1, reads DVKVTQSSRYLVKRTGEKVFLECVQDMDHENMFWYRQDPGLGLRLIYFSYDVKMKEKGDIPEGYSVSREKKERFSLILESASTNQTSMYLCASSLVLSSYNEQFFGPGTRLTVL.

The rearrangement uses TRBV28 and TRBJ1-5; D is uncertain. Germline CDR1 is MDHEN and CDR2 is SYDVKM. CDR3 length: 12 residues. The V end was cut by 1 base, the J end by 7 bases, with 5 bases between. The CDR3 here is CASSLFAQPQHF. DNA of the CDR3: TGTGCCAGCAGTTTATTTGCGCAGCCCCAGCATTTT. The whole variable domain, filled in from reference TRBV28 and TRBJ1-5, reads DVKVTQSSRYLVKRTGEKVFLECVQDMDHENMFWYRQDPGLGLRLIYFSYDVKMKEKGDIPEGYSVSREKKERFSLILESASTNQTSMYLCASSLFAQPQHFGDGTRLSIL.

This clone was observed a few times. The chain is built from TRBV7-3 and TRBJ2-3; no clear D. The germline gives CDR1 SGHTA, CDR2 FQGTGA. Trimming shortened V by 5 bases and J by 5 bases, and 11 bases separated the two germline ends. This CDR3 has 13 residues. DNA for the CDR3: TGTGCCAGCAGCCCCGGGCGCAGAGATACGCAGTATTTT. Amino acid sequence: CASSPGRRDTQYF.

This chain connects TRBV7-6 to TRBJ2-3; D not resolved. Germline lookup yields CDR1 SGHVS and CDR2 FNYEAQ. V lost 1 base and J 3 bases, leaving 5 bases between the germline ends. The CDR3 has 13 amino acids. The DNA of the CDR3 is TGTGCCAGCAGCTTAGGCTCTACAGATACGCAGTATTTT. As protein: CASSLGSTDTQYF.

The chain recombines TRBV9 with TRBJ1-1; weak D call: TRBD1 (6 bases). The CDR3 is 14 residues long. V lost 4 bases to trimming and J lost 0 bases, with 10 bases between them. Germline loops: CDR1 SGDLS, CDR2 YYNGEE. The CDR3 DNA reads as TGTGCCAGCAGCCCCGGACAGCTGAACACTGAAGCTTTCTTT. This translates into CASSPGQLNTEAFF.

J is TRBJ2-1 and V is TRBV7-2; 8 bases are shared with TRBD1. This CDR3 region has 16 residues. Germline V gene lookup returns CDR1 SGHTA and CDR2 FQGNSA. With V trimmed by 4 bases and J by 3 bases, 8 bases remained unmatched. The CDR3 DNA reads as TGTGCCAGCAGCTCCTCGGGGACAGGCCTCTACAATGAGCAGTTCTTC. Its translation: CASSSSGTGLYNEQFF.

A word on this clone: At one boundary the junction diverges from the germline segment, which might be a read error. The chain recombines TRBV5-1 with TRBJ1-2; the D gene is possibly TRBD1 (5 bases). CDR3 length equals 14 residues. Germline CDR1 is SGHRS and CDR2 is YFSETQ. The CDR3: CVSSFQGEDYGYTF. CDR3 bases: TGCGTCAGCAGCTTCCAAGGGGAGGACTATGGCTACACCTTC.

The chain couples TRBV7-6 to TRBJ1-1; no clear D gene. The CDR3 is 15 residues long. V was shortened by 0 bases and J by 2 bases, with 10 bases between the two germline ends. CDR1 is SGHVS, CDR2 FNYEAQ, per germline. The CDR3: CASSLAPIINTEAFF. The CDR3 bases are TGTGCCAGCAGCTTAGCGCCGATTATAAACACTGAAGCTTTCTTT.

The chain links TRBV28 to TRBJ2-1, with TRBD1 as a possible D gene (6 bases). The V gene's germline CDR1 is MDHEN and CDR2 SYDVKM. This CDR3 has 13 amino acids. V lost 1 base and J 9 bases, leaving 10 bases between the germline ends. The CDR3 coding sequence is TGTGCCAGCAGTTTATTGTTACAGGGTGAGCAGTTCTTC. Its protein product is CASSLLLQGEQFF.

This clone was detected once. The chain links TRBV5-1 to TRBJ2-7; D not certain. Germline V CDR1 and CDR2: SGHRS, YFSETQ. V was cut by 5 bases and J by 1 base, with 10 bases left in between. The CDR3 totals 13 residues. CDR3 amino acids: CASSVDGSYEQYF. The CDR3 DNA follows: TGCGCCAGCAGTGTGGACGGTTCCTACGAGCAGTACTTC.

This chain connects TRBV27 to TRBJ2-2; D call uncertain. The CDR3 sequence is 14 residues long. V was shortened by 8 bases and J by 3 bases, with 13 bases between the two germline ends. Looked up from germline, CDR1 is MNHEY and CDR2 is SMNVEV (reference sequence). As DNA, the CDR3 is TGTGCCAGCTCCCCGGTGCCCCACACCGGGGAGCTGTTTTTT. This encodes CASSPVPHTGELFF.